Listed below are T cell receptor beta chains from one sample, sequenced in a study of CD8+CD57+ T cells in acquired aplastic anemia. TCRdb independently ran MiXCR on the reads; one entry per CDR3 protein. The sample contains 150,000 to 200,000 distinct CDR3 sequences, 64% of which appear only once. What was sequenced was sorted CD4+, CD8+, or CD8+CD57+ T cells (not recorded which) from PBMCs. These receptors came from a human donor with severe aplastic anemia or a healthy control (not recorded which). The conserved cysteine and the conserved F or W are not part of the CDR3 here.

CDR3: ASSEAPTGGSSTYEQY; J: TRBJ2-7; length: 16; V: TRBV2
CDR3: AIRDRGDAETQY; J: TRBJ2-5; length: 12; V: TRBV10-3
CDR3: ASSSPSLGTPADTQY; J: TRBJ2-3; length: 15; V: TRBV9
CDR3: ASRWLHEQY; J: TRBJ2-7; length: 9; V: TRBV5-8
CDR3: ASSRDRAYGYT; J: TRBJ1-2; length: 11; V: TRBV7-2
CDR3: ATSFTTNEQF; J: TRBJ2-1; length: 10; V: TRBV15
CDR3: SVVGIDREQF; J: TRBJ2-1; length: 10; V: TRBV29-1
CDR3: ASTSGGFQPQH; J: TRBJ1-5; length: 11; V: TRBV12-3/TRBV12-4
CDR3: ASSCQGGSYEQY; J: TRBJ2-7; length: 12; V: TRBV5-1
CDR3: ASSESARGIE; J: TRBJ2-7; length: 10; V: TRBV10-2
CDR3: ATNQASTDTQY; J: TRBJ2-3; length: 11; V: TRBV24-1
CDR3: ASSLGGPGDGYT; J: TRBJ1-2; length: 12; V: TRBV5-1